The present entry profiles one TCR beta chain with its context. Its antigen is still unknown. The sample belongs to a study of CD8+CD57+ T cells in acquired aplastic anemia. Across the whole study: Roughly 3 ug was the average amount of DNA from sorted CD4+ and CD8+ cells. Mean read depth for CD4+ cells from healthy donors was around 11 million. Study conclusions and caveats: Any difference that existed in CD8+ Simpson's diversity between patients and controls was not significant. Patients and controls shared some 30 CD8+ CDR3 sequences, highly expressed in patients.

Genomic DNA provided the template from which TCR beta VDJ and CDR3 profiles were obtained. TCRdb fed the reads into MiXCR, producing one record per CDR3 protein. The sample holds a few hundred thousand distinct CDR3 sequences, under 65% seen once. The germline gives CDR1 ENHRY, CDR2 SYGVKD. V dropped 10 bases and J dropped 4 bases, with 16 bases sitting between them. This CDR3 contains 13 residues. This clonotype originated in a human donor in good health. The source material was sorted CD4+, CD8+, or CD8+CD57+ T cells (not recorded which) from PBMCs. This chain links TRBV10-3 with TRBJ1-1, with D perhaps TRBD1 (5 bases). CDR3 amino acids: CASRDPHGTEAFF. The CDR3 coding sequence is TGTGCCAGCAGGGACCCGCATGGCACTGAAGCTTTCTTT.